These T cell receptor beta chains were read from a single sample in a study of T cells in Graves' hyperthyroidism and ophthalmopathy. In TCRdb, the multiplex PCR reads were re-called with MiXCR into one record per CDR3 protein. The sample has approximately 250,000 distinct CDR3 sequences, roughly a quarter seen once. Sequenced material: blood. These receptors all stem from a woman aged 40 to 55 with Graves' ophthalmopathy. CDR3s include the opening cysteine and the closing phenylalanine or tryptophan. D genes are given only for firm matches. Expanded clones are given a class, and other clones once, few, many or no size at all.

abundance: many; v_gene: TRBV20-1; j_gene: TRBJ2-2; d_gene: TRBD1; CDR3nt: TGCAGTGCTAGAGCTATCGAGGGGGCGCGCACCGGGGAGCTGTTTTTT; CDR3aa: CSARAIEGARTGELFF
abundance: once; v_gene: TRBV19; j_gene: TRBJ2-7; d_gene: TRBD1; CDR3nt: TGTGCCAGCTTCAGACAGGGGGCTAGTATGTACGAGCAGTACTTC; CDR3aa: CASFRQGASMYEQYF
abundance: -; v_gene: TRBV20-1; j_gene: TRBJ2-7; d_gene: TRBD1; CDR3nt: TGCAGTCACGAGACAGGGGGCTCCTACGAGCAGTACTTC; CDR3aa: CSHETGGSYEQYF
abundance: -; v_gene: TRBV28; j_gene: TRBJ2-5; d_gene: -; CDR3nt: TGTGCCACCCATCGAGGAAATCAAGAGACCCAGTACTTC; CDR3aa: CATHRGNQETQYF
abundance: many; v_gene: TRBV11-1; j_gene: TRBJ1-5; d_gene: TRBD1; CDR3nt: TGTGCCAGCAGCTTAGGCGGGACAGGGGCAAGGAAACAGCCCCAGCATTTT; CDR3aa: CASSLGGTGARKQPQHF
abundance: many; v_gene: TRBV19; j_gene: TRBJ1-1; d_gene: -; CDR3nt: TGTGCCAGTAGTAAGCCGACCGGACACACTGAAGCTTTCTTT; CDR3aa: CASSKPTGHTEAFF
abundance: many; v_gene: TRBV11-2; j_gene: TRBJ1-1; d_gene: -; CDR3nt: TGTGCCAGCAGCCAAGCCTCAGGGAACACTGAAGCTTTCTTT; CDR3aa: CASSQASGNTEAFF
abundance: -; v_gene: TRBV6-2/TRBV6-3; j_gene: TRBJ2-7; d_gene: -; CDR3nt: TGTGCCAGCAGTTACCCTCAGTACGAGCAGTACTTC; CDR3aa: CASSYPQYEQYF
abundance: many; v_gene: TRBV5-1; j_gene: TRBJ2-7; d_gene: TRBD2; CDR3nt: TGCGCCAGCAGCACGGGACTAGCGGGAGGCCCCTCTGGCGAGCAGTACTTC; CDR3aa: CASSTGLAGGPSGEQYF
abundance: many; v_gene: TRBV29-1; j_gene: TRBJ2-7; d_gene: TRBD2; CDR3nt: TGCAGCGTCGTTACCGGACTAGCGGGAGGTAACGAGCAGTACTTC; CDR3aa: CSVVTGLAGGNEQYF
abundance: many; v_gene: TRBV27; j_gene: TRBJ2-2; d_gene: TRBD1; CDR3nt: TGTGCCAGCAGTTTAGACGCAGGGGGCTACACCGGGGAGCTGTTTTTT; CDR3aa: CASSLDAGGYTGELFF
abundance: many; v_gene: TRBV5-5; j_gene: TRBJ1-5; d_gene: TRBD1; CDR3nt: TGTGCCAGCAGCTTGGGGGGGACAGTTCAGCCCCAGCATTTT; CDR3aa: CASSLGGTVQPQHF
abundance: many; v_gene: TRBV6-5; j_gene: TRBJ2-7; d_gene: TRBD1; CDR3nt: TGTGCCACCCGGACAGGGTTCCACGAGCAGTACTTC; CDR3aa: CATRTGFHEQYF
abundance: many; v_gene: TRBV4-1; j_gene: TRBJ2-5; d_gene: TRBD1; CDR3nt: TGCGCCAGCAGCCAAGATACCACAGGGGGCGTAACGGAGACCCAGTACTTC; CDR3aa: CASSQDTTGGVTETQYF
abundance: -; v_gene: TRBV6-1; j_gene: TRBJ2-7; d_gene: -; CDR3nt: TGTGCCAGCACCCCGCTTTACGAGCAGTACTTC; CDR3aa: CASTPLYEQYF
abundance: -; v_gene: TRBV6-5; j_gene: TRBJ2-2; d_gene: -; CDR3nt: TGTGCCAGCAGTTTATCAGCCGGCCTTTCGAACACCGGGGAGCTGTTTTTT; CDR3aa: CASSLSAGLSNTGELFF
abundance: -; v_gene: TRBV28; j_gene: TRBJ1-5; d_gene: -; CDR3nt: TGTGCCAGCAGTCTGCGAGTATACAATCAGCCCCAGCATTTT; CDR3aa: CASSLRVYNQPQHF
abundance: -; v_gene: TRBV28; j_gene: TRBJ2-7; d_gene: -; CDR3nt: TGTGCCAGCAGTTTCTTCACTTTCTCCTACGAGCAGTACTTC; CDR3aa: CASSFFTFSYEQYF
abundance: many; v_gene: TRBV2; j_gene: TRBJ2-7; d_gene: -; CDR3nt: TGTGCCAGCAGCGCACTCGAAGAGCAGTACTTC; CDR3aa: CASSALEEQYF
abundance: -; v_gene: TRBV6-2/TRBV6-3; j_gene: TRBJ1-5; d_gene: TRBD1; CDR3nt: TGTGCCACCCAGGACAGGTCGAATCAGCCCCAGCATTTT; CDR3aa: CATQDRSNQPQHF
abundance: -; v_gene: TRBV28; j_gene: TRBJ1-1; d_gene: TRBD1; CDR3nt: TGTGCCAGCAGTTTACCAGGGGGCGCCGACACTGAAGCTTTCTTT; CDR3aa: CASSLPGGADTEAFF
abundance: many; v_gene: TRBV4-2; j_gene: TRBJ2-7; d_gene: -; CDR3nt: TGTGCCAGCAGCCAAAGGGACCAGACCTACGAGCAGTACTTC; CDR3aa: CASSQRDQTYEQYF
abundance: many; v_gene: TRBV20-1; j_gene: TRBJ2-5; d_gene: -; CDR3nt: TGCAGTGCTGGACGGGGGTCACAAGAGACCCAGTACTTC; CDR3aa: CSAGRGSQETQYF
abundance: many; v_gene: TRBV5-1; j_gene: TRBJ2-5; d_gene: -; CDR3nt: TGCGCCAGCAGCTTGGTGGGATTCCAAGAGACCCAGTACTTC; CDR3aa: CASSLVGFQETQYF
abundance: many; v_gene: TRBV9; j_gene: TRBJ2-5; d_gene: TRBD1; CDR3nt: TGTGCCAGCAGCGCAGGGGGCAGCCAAGAGACCCAGTACTTC; CDR3aa: CASSAGGSQETQYF
abundance: -; v_gene: TRBV28; j_gene: TRBJ2-7; d_gene: -; CDR3nt: TGTGCCAGCAGCTCAACCGGGACACTCTACGAGCAGTACTTC; CDR3aa: CASSSTGTLYEQYF
abundance: many; v_gene: TRBV28; j_gene: TRBJ1-6; d_gene: TRBD1; CDR3nt: TGTGCCAGCAGTCTGACAGGGGGCCGGGGGTCCTATAATTCACCCCTCCACTTT; CDR3aa: CASSLTGGRGSYNSPLHF
abundance: many; v_gene: TRBV19; j_gene: TRBJ1-5; d_gene: -; CDR3nt: TGTGCCAGTAGTACTCACCCCCGGGGGGCTAAATATAGCAATCAGCCCCAGCATTTT; CDR3aa: CASSTHPRGAKYSNQPQHF
abundance: many; v_gene: TRBV29-1; j_gene: TRBJ1-1; d_gene: TRBD1; CDR3nt: TGCAGCGTTGTCGGGACAGGAAACACTGAAGCTTTCTTT; CDR3aa: CSVVGTGNTEAFF
abundance: many; v_gene: TRBV28; j_gene: TRBJ2-5; d_gene: -; CDR3nt: TGTGCCAGCAGTTTTTGGGGGCAGGAGACCCAGTACTTC; CDR3aa: CASSFWGQETQYF
abundance: many; v_gene: TRBV27; j_gene: TRBJ1-6; d_gene: -; CDR3nt: TGTGCCAGCAGCCCCCCCCGGACAGTTAATTCACCCCTCCACTTT; CDR3aa: CASSPPRTVNSPLHF
abundance: -; v_gene: TRBV5-1; j_gene: TRBJ2-5; d_gene: TRBD2; CDR3nt: TGCGCCAGCAGCTCCGGACTAGCGGGAGCGATAAGCGGGGAGACCCAGTACTTC; CDR3aa: CASSSGLAGAISGETQYF
abundance: -; v_gene: TRBV4-1; j_gene: TRBJ2-2; d_gene: -; CDR3nt: TGCGCCAGCAGCCACGGACCTGATGAAAAGGGGGAGCTGTTTTTT; CDR3aa: CASSHGPDEKGELFF
abundance: many; v_gene: TRBV27; j_gene: TRBJ2-7; d_gene: TRBD1; CDR3nt: TGTGCCAGCAGTCACAGGGGTCTAGACGAGCAGTACTTC; CDR3aa: CASSHRGLDEQYF
abundance: many; v_gene: TRBV14; j_gene: TRBJ2-7; d_gene: -; CDR3nt: TGTGCCAGCAGCCAAGTATCACCGGGACAGCAGTACTTC; CDR3aa: CASSQVSPGQQYF
abundance: -; v_gene: TRBV6-1; j_gene: TRBJ1-1; d_gene: -; CDR3nt: TGTGCCAGCACGTATGTGGGCGGGAGGGCTGAAGCTTTCTTT; CDR3aa: CASTYVGGRAEAFF
abundance: few; v_gene: TRBV6-1; j_gene: TRBJ2-7; d_gene: -; CDR3nt: TGTGCCAGCAGTGACCCCGGGATACCGTACGAGCAGTACTTC; CDR3aa: CASSDPGIPYEQYF
abundance: many; v_gene: TRBV7-9; j_gene: TRBJ1-2; d_gene: -; CDR3nt: TGTGCCGGAGAGGTTAACTATGGCTACACCTTC; CDR3aa: CAGEVNYGYTF
abundance: many; v_gene: TRBV2; j_gene: TRBJ2-7; d_gene: TRBD2; CDR3nt: TGTGCCAGCAGGATGTTAGCGGGGCTCTACGAGCAGTACTTC; CDR3aa: CASRMLAGLYEQYF
abundance: many; v_gene: TRBV28; j_gene: TRBJ2-7; d_gene: TRBD1; CDR3nt: TGTGCCAGCAGTTTGAGGACAGGGTCCTACGAGCAGTACTTC; CDR3aa: CASSLRTGSYEQYF
abundance: -; v_gene: TRBV12-3/TRBV12-4; j_gene: TRBJ2-7; d_gene: TRBD2; CDR3nt: TGTGCCAGCAGCACTCAAGCGGGAGGGTACGAGCAGTACTTC; CDR3aa: CASSTQAGGYEQYF
abundance: -; v_gene: TRBV12-3/TRBV12-4; j_gene: TRBJ2-7; d_gene: TRBD2; CDR3nt: TGTGCCAGCAGTATGACTAGCGACGAGCAGTACTTC; CDR3aa: CASSMTSDEQYF
abundance: many; v_gene: TRBV18; j_gene: TRBJ2-7; d_gene: -; CDR3nt: TGTGCCAGCTCACCAAAACCGGGACCCAGGGACGAGCAGTACTTC; CDR3aa: CASSPKPGPRDEQYF
abundance: many; v_gene: TRBV12-3/TRBV12-4; j_gene: TRBJ2-5; d_gene: -; CDR3nt: TGTGCCAGCAGTTTGAACTTACAAGAGACCCAGTACTTC; CDR3aa: CASSLNLQETQYF
abundance: -; v_gene: TRBV7-6; j_gene: TRBJ2-5; d_gene: -; CDR3nt: TGTGCCAGCAGCTTTACCAGGGCTGGGTCCCAGTACTTC; CDR3aa: CASSFTRAGSQYF